The source of this T cell receptor beta chain is a study of CD8+CD57+ T cells in acquired aplastic anemia. Study-wide points: Overlapping CD8+ CDR3 repertoires of patients and controls contained roughly 29 shared sequences.

According to the study, genomic DNA was the template for TCR beta VDJ and CDR3 profiling. TCRdb called the reads again in MiXCR, with one record for every CDR3 protein. The table lists some 140,000 distinct CDR3 sequences, around two fifths of them singletons. Germline V CDR1 and CDR2: WNHNN, SYGVQD (reference sequence). The length of the CDR3 is 14 residues. The ends lost 6 bases at V and 9 bases at J; junction bases unmatched: 13. Of note for this clonotype: Antigen specificity is unknown. Being one base from a much bigger clone, this may be a read error.

The V call is TRBV10-1, the J call TRBJ2-5; 7 nucleotides align to TRBD2. Sequencing was done on a sample of sorted CD4+, CD8+, or CD8+CD57+ T cells (not recorded which) from PBMCs. The sequence came from a human donor in good health, serving as a control. The CDR3 DNA is TGCGCCAGCAGCTTGGGAACAGCTCGGGAGGCCCAGTACTTC. Its protein is CASSLGTAREAQYF.